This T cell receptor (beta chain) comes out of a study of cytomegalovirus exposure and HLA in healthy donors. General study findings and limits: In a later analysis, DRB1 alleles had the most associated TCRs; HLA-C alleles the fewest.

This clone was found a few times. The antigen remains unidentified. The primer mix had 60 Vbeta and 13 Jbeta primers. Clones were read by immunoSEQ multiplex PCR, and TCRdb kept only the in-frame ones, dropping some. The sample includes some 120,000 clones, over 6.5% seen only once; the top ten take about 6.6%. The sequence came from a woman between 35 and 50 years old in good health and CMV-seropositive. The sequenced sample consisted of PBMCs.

The CDR3 spells CASTGFLQGAPEAFF. The CDR3 DNA is TGTGCCAGCACCGGCTTTTTACAGGGGGCCCCTGAAGCTTTCTTT. The chain carries TRBV6-1 and TRBJ1-1; TRBD1 matches 9 bases. Germline V gene lookup returns CDR1 MNHNS and CDR2 SASEGT. V lost 7 bases, J lost 6 bases, and 12 bases stayed unmatched. The CDR3 totals 15 residues.